This T cell receptor (beta chain) was identified in a study of CD8+ T cells in alopecia areata. Study-wide results and limits: Administration of tofacitinib significantly diminished scalp clonality and expanded CD8+ clones within the top 100.

Comments on this clone: Antigen: not known.

V was pared by 1 base and J by 4 bases, with 8 bases between. Germline values: CDR1 SGHTA, CDR2 FQGTGA. The CDR3 is made up of 15 amino acids. Investigators isolated RNA and reverse transcribed it into cDNA to act as the sequencing template. The method was immunoSEQ multiplex PCR; TCRdb's version includes in-frame clones alone and lacks a portion of them. The repertoire holds 100,000 or so clones, with 55% to 75% as singletons. Stated treatment: oral pan-JAK inhibitor, 5-10 mg twice daily. V gene TRBV7-3 combines with J gene TRBJ1-6, with a tentative D call TRBD1 (5 bases). This specimen consisted of CD8+ T cells sorted from blood, obtained at approximately week 55, from a patient treated with tofacitinib. The TCR sequence derives from a human donor with alopecia areata. DNA of the CDR3: TGTGCCAGCAGCTTAAGGGGGTTTTATAATTCACCCCTCCACTTT. Protein sequence: CASSLRGFYNSPLHF.